These T cell receptor beta chains were read from a single sample in a study of T cell clones after liver transplantation. Sequencing was performed with immunoSEQ multiplex PCR; in TCRdb, only in-frame clones are kept and a portion is missing. In the table there are 55,000 to 80,000 clones, roughly nine tenths of which are singletons. The material sequenced was CD4+ T cells from blood, taken before liver transplant. The origin of the receptors is a human donor who received a liver transplant. Both conserved end residues are part of each CDR3. The D gene is left open where the match is weak. Size is stated for part of the rows, as once, few or many counts, or as a class when the clone is expanded.

D	V	J	length	size	CDR3	DNA
NA	TRBV19	TRBJ1-5	16	NA	CASTGWEGLGNQPQHF	TGTGCCAGTACTGGGTGGGAAGGTTTAGGCAATCAGCCCCAGCATTTT
TRBD1	TRBV29-1	TRBJ2-3	11	NA	CSGVTGSTQYF	TGCAGCGGCGTGACAGGGAGCACGCAGTATTTT
NA	TRBV9	TRBJ2-5	14	NA	CASSVDLSFETQYF	TGTGCCAGCAGCGTAGATCTAAGTTTCGAGACCCAGTACTTC
TRBD1	TRBV11-3	TRBJ1-3	15	NA	CASSPGQGPGNTIYF	TGTGCCAGCAGCCCCGGACAGGGGCCTGGAAACACCATATATTTT
TRBD1	TRBV5-1	TRBJ2-5	15	NA	CASSFNPDRAETQYF	TGCGCCAGCAGCTTCAACCCGGACAGGGCAGAGACCCAGTACTTC
NA	TRBV5-1	TRBJ2-7	15	NA	CASSLAGQGNYEQYF	TGCGCCAGCAGCTTGGCAGGGCAGGGGAACTACGAGCAGTACTTC
NA	TRBV18	TRBJ1-3	16	NA	CASSPSPGASGNTIYF	TGTGCCAGCTCACCATCCCCGGGGGCGTCTGGAAACACCATATATTTT
NA	TRBV4-2	TRBJ2-3	15	NA	CASSQPGTSTDTQYF	TGTGCCAGCAGCCAACCCGGGACTAGCACAGATACGCAGTATTTT
TRBD1	TRBV6-1	TRBJ2-5	13	once	CASSDRDRGREYF	TGTGCCAGCAGCGACCGGGACAGGGGGAGGGAGTACTTC
NA	TRBV28	TRBJ2-2	15	NA	CASSLGVANTGELFF	TGTGCCAGCAGTTTGGGAGTTGCGAACACCGGGGAGCTGTTTTTT
TRBD2	TRBV19	TRBJ2-5	15	NA	CASSILAGGGETQYF	TGTGCCAGTAGTATCCTAGCGGGAGGAGGGGAGACCCAGTACTTC
NA	TRBV9	TRBJ1-2	12	NA	CASSVVGGGYTF	TGTGCCAGCAGCGTAGTAGGGGGAGGCTACACCTTC
NA	TRBV2	TRBJ1-1	13	once	CASSVGTPSVAFF	TGTGCCAGCAGTGTCGGGACACCTAGTGTAGCTTTCTTT
NA	TRBV2	TRBJ1-4	14	once	CASARGRLDEKLFF	TGTGCCAGTGCGAGAGGGCGCCTGGATGAAAAACTGTTTTTT
TRBD1	TRBV19	TRBJ2-7	15	NA	CASSIAGTGMYEQYF	TGTGCCAGTAGTATAGCCGGGACAGGGATGTACGAGCAGTACTTC
TRBD1	TRBV9	TRBJ1-3	16	NA	CASSAQGGLAGNTIYF	TGTGCCAGCAGCGCTCAGGGGGGCCTGGCTGGAAACACCATATATTTT
TRBD2	TRBV28	TRBJ2-3	16	NA	CASSSPQGLTTDTQYF	TGTGCCAGCAGTTCTCCCCAGGGACTAACCACAGATACGCAGTATTTT
NA	TRBV6-5	TRBJ1-5	14	NA	CASSRSRSNQPQHF	TGTGCCAGCAGCCGAAGTAGGAGCAATCAGCCCCAGCATTTT
TRBD2	TRBV9	TRBJ2-5	14	NA	CASSVAGGGETQYF	TGTGCCAGCAGCGTAGCGGGAGGGGGAGAGACCCAGTACTTC
TRBD2	TRBV2	TRBJ2-1	15	once	CASSEGLAGVGEQFF	TGTGCCAGCAGTGAGGGACTAGCGGGAGTGGGTGAGCAGTTCTTC
NA	TRBV9	TRBJ2-5	14	NA	CASSKRADGETQYF	TGTGCCAGCAGCAAAAGAGCGGATGGCGAGACCCAGTACTTC
NA	TRBV7-9	TRBJ1-1	13	once	CASSSQSDTEAFF	TGTGCCAGCAGCTCGCAATCGGACACTGAAGCTTTCTTT
NA	TRBV5-1	TRBJ1-1	14	NA	CASSFGGRWTEAFF	TGCGCCAGCAGCTTTGGGGGCAGGTGGACTGAAGCTTTCTTT
NA	TRBV7-2	TRBJ2-3	16	few	CASSLDSVRATDTQYF	TGTGCCAGCAGCTTAGATTCGGTCAGGGCCACAGATACGCAGTATTTT
NA	TRBV6-5	TRBJ1-1	14	NA	CASSRGRRNTEAFF	TGTGCCAGCAGTCGGGGACGTAGGAACACTGAAGCTTTCTTT
TRBD2	TRBV7-8	TRBJ2-3	15	NA	CASSYTGGPTDTQYF	TGTGCCAGCAGCTATACGGGAGGGCCGACAGATACGCAGTATTTT